This is a list of T cell receptor beta chains from one sample in a study of blood T cell repertoires in COVID-19. Clones were sequenced by immunoSEQ multiplex PCR, and TCRdb holds only the in-frame ones, with some missing. The table records 310,000 or so clones, roughly 90% of them present only once. The sample taken for sequencing was peripheral blood. The receptors stem from a woman between 45 and 60 years old with active or convalescent COVID-19. The CDR3 runs from the conserved cysteine through the conserved F or W. A D gene is named only where the DNA matches it firmly. Not every row has a clone size; where given, it reads once, few, many or a size class.

d_gene	v_gene	j_gene	abundance	CDR3aa	CDR3nt
.	TRBV11-3	TRBJ2-3	.	CASSPPYDDTDTQYF	TGTGCCAGCAGCCCCCCCTACGATGACACAGATACGCAGTATTTT
.	TRBV28	TRBJ1-4	.	CASSPHTGATNEKLFF	TGTGCCAGCAGTCCCCATACCGGTGCAACTAATGAAAAACTGTTTTTT
TRBD2	TRBV6-5	TRBJ2-1	.	CASRSSGSPNEQFF	TGTGCCAGCAGGTCTAGCGGGAGCCCCAATGAGCAGTTCTTC
TRBD2	TRBV19	TRBJ2-1	once	CASSFPGTTYNEQFF	TGTGCCAGTAGTTTCCCCGGGACTACCTACAATGAGCAGTTCTTC
.	TRBV3-1/TRBV3-2	TRBJ1-1	.	CASSLRGQLNTEAFF	TGTGCCAGCAGCCTCCGCGGCCAATTGAACACTGAAGCTTTCTTT
.	TRBV5-1	TRBJ2-7	.	CASSLLPGANEQYF	TGCGCCAGCAGCCTCCTCCCAGGGGCAAACGAGCAGTACTTC
TRBD1	TRBV7-9	TRBJ1-1	.	CASSTRQGVKDTEAFF	TGTGCCAGCAGCACGCGACAGGGTGTGAAGGACACTGAAGCTTTCTTT
.	TRBV21-1	TRBJ2-7	few	CASSSSTPRQGSRYEQYF	TGTGCCAGCAGCTCTTCCACCCCTCGACAGGGGTCAAGGTACGAGCAGTACTTC
.	TRBV24-1	TRBJ2-2	.	CATSDLRRGGNTGELFF	TGTGCCACCAGTGATTTGCGGAGAGGTGGGAACACCGGGGAGCTGTTTTTT
.	TRBV27	TRBJ2-1	once	CASSLWQAGHNEQFF	TGTGCCAGCAGTTTATGGCAGGCGGGGCACAATGAGCAGTTCTTC
TRBD1	TRBV7-9	TRBJ1-4	.	CASSHRGVEKLFF	TGTGCCAGCAGCCACAGGGGGGTTGAAAAACTGTTTTTT
.	TRBV18	TRBJ2-7	.	CASSPELTLYEQYF	TGTGCCAGCTCACCGGAGTTGACTCTCTACGAGCAGTACTTC
.	TRBV30	TRBJ1-3	.	CAWTQTGKGNTIYF	TGTGCCTGGACTCAAACAGGGAAAGGAAACACCATATATTTT
TRBD2	TRBV6-5	TRBJ2-7	.	CASSYSPGGSYEQYF	TGTGCCAGCAGTTACTCGCCGGGGGGGTCCTACGAGCAGTACTTC
.	TRBV19	TRBJ1-1	once	CASSIGKANTEAFF	TGTGCCAGTAGTATAGGTAAAGCCAACACTGAAGCTTTCTTT
TRBD1	TRBV19	TRBJ1-1	.	CASRVRDIRQGWGFNTEAFF	TGTGCCAGTAGAGTAAGGGACATCCGACAGGGATGGGGGTTCAACACTGAAGCTTTCTTT
.	TRBV15	TRBJ2-2	.	CATSRPTGNGGELFF	TGTGCCACCAGCAGACCCACAGGGAACGGCGGGGAGCTGTTTTTT
.	TRBV18	TRBJ2-7	.	CASSRQETYEQYF	TGTGCCAGCTCAAGACAGGAAACCTACGAGCAGTACTTC
TRBD1	TRBV29-1	TRBJ1-4	.	CSVGDRANEKLFF	TGCAGCGTAGGAGACAGGGCTAATGAAAAACTGTTTTTT
TRBD1	TRBV4-3	TRBJ2-2	.	CASSLGQGATGELFF	TGCGCCAGCAGCCTAGGACAGGGGGCCACCGGGGAGCTGTTTTTT
.	TRBV7-2	TRBJ2-1	.	CASSLFSGQLANEQFF	TGTGCCAGCAGCTTATTTAGCGGACAACTCGCCAATGAGCAGTTCTTC
TRBD2	TRBV7-4	TRBJ2-1	.	CASSLARLAGAFPSSYNEQFF	TGTGCCAGCAGCTTAGCGAGACTAGCGGGAGCTTTCCCGAGCTCCTACAATGAGCAGTTCTTC
TRBD1	TRBV6-2/TRBV6-3	TRBJ2-3	.	CASSPGQGIDTQYF	TGTGCCAGCAGCCCGGGACAGGGGATAGATACGCAGTATTTT
.	TRBV5-8	TRBJ1-1	.	CAYRDGTNTEAFF	TGTGCGTACAGGGACGGTACGAACACTGAAGCTTTCTTT
TRBD1	TRBV7-2	TRBJ1-2	.	CASSILTGSYGYTF	TGTGCCAGCAGCATACTGACAGGGTCCTATGGCTACACCTTC
.	TRBV19	TRBJ1-5	.	CASKGAKRGGQPQHF	TGTGCCAGCAAAGGGGCAAAAAGGGGTGGCCAGCCCCAGCATTTT
TRBD1	TRBV5-1	TRBJ2-1	.	CASSQGGTGYGNEQFF	TGCGCCAGCAGCCAGGGAGGGACAGGGTACGGCAATGAGCAGTTCTTC
TRBD2	TRBV11-1	TRBJ2-7	.	CASSSTSGGIYEQYF	TGTGCCAGCAGCTCAACTAGCGGGGGAATTTACGAGCAGTACTTC
TRBD2	TRBV7-2	TRBJ2-7	.	CASSLDGWASGGYEQYF	TGTGCCAGCAGCTTAGACGGGTGGGCTAGCGGGGGCTACGAGCAGTACTTC
.	TRBV7-2	TRBJ1-6	.	CASSLVGSQGLYNSPLHF	TGTGCCAGCAGCTTAGTAGGTAGCCAGGGCCTGTATAATTCACCCCTCCACTTT
.	TRBV7-9	TRBJ1-4	.	CASSLARTDQNEKLFF	TGTGCCAGCAGCTTAGCCCGGACAGATCAAAATGAAAAACTGTTTTTT
.	TRBV11-3	TRBJ2-3	.	CASSLDGGNGDTQYF	TGTGCCAGCAGCTTAGATGGAGGGAACGGAGATACGCAGTATTTT
TRBD1	TRBV28	TRBJ1-5	.	CASSKGGRGQPQHF	TGTGCCAGCAGCAAAGGGGGCCGAGGGCAGCCCCAGCATTTT
TRBD2	TRBV5-1	TRBJ2-7	.	CASSLEPGGTSGSAYEQYF	TGCGCCAGCAGCTTGGAACCCGGTGGGACTAGCGGGAGTGCCTACGAGCAGTACTTC